The subject of this entry is one T cell receptor beta chain. This table comes from immunoSEQ multiplex PCR, and its TCRdb copy is limited to in-frame clones, with some not included. The repertoire has 65,000 to 70,000 clones, under 90% of them found once; the top ten carry approximately 5.9%. CDR3 length equals 16 residues. The ends were cut back, 4 bases at V and 0 bases at J, with 11 bases in the middle. Germline CDR1 reads SGHTS; CDR2 reads YDEGEE. The sample comes from a study of T cell responses to AZD1222 COVID-19 vaccine. The specimen was peripheral blood, collected 28 days after the second AZD1222 dose. The chain uses TRBV5-8 and TRBJ1-6; D unclear. This receptor was identified in an adult who received the AZD1222 COVID-19 vaccine. The DNA for the CDR3 is TGTGCCAGCAGCACCCGGGGAAGCTCCTATAATTCACCCCTCCACTTT. It yields the protein CASSTRGSSYNSPLHF.